This T cell receptor beta chain came from a study of blood T cell repertoires in COVID-19. On the study more broadly: Whether acute or convalescent, the COVID-19 samples came from the United States, Italy and Spain. PBMCs, B-cell-depleted T cells, or T cells provided the cDNA or gDNA that made up the material.

CDR1 and CDR2 from the germline V gene are LNHNV and YYDKDF (reference sequence). V shed 1 base, J shed 4 bases, and the junction held 9 bases outside the gene matches. This CDR3 region has 16 residues. Original processing notes: Counts of nucleated cells, estimated from reference gene primer amplification, were obtained. The data were produced by immunoSEQ multiplex PCR, yet TCRdb's version contains in-frame clones alone and is incomplete. The V and J calls and the clone size are those of that table, but D and trimming were determined from the DNA. Of tens of thousands of clones detected, around 83% appear once; the ten largest clones hold 5.5% to 7.5%.

J is TRBJ1-1 and V is TRBV15, with 7 nucleotides matching TRBD1. Sequencing input: peripheral blood. This TCR was recovered from a woman aged 55-75 years with acute or convalescent COVID-19. The chain's CDR3 is CATSRAPGGGATEAFF. The CDR3 DNA reads TGTGCCACCAGCAGAGCTCCGGGAGGGGGCGCCACTGAAGCTTTCTTT.